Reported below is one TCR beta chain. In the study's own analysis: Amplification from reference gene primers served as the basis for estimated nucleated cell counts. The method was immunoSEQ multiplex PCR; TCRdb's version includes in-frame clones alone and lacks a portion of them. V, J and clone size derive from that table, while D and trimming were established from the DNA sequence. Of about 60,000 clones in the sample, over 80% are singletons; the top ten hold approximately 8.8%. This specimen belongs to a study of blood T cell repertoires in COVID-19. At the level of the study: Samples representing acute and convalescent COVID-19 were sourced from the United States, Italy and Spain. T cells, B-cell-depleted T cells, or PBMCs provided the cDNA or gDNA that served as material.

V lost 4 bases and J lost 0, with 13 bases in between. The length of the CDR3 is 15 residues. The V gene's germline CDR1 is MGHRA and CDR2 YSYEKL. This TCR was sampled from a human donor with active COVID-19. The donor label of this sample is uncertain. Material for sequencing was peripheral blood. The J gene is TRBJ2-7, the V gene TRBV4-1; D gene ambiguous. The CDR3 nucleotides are TGCGCCAGCAGCCCCTCTCGGGTAATCTCCTACGAGCAGTACTTC. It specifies CASSPSRVISYEQYF.